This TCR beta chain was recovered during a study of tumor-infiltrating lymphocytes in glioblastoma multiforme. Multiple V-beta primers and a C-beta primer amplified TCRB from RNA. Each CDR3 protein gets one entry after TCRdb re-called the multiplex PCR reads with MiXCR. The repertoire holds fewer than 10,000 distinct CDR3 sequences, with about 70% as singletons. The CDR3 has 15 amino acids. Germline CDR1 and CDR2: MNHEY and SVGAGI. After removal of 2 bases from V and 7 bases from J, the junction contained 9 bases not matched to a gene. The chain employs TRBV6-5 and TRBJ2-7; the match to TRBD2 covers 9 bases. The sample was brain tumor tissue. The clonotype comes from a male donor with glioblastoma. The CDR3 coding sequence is TGTGCCAGCAGTTACGAGGAAAGGGCGGGAGGGGAGCAGTACTTC. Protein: CASSYEERAGGEQYF.